The clone carrying this T cell receptor beta chain occurred once. This specimen belongs to a study of cytomegalovirus exposure and HLA in healthy donors. Germline CDR1 SGHDT, CDR2 YYEEEE. This CDR3 is built from 15 residues. The PCR made use of 60 Vbeta and 13 Jbeta primers. Method: immunoSEQ multiplex PCR; TCRdb's copy keeps in-frame clones and lacks some. The sample records roughly 140,000 clones, 80% being singletons. This TCR was sampled from a man between 35 and 55 years old in good health and CMV-seronegative. The sample comprised PBMCs. V gene TRBV5-6 combines with J gene TRBJ2-5; D is unresolved. The closer fit of TRBJ2-7 to the DNA end suggests the J call may be wrong. The CDR3 nucleotides are TGTGCCAGCAGCTTGTGGTCGCTAAGCTCCTACGAGCAGTACTTC. Its translation: CASSLWSLSSYEQYF.